This entry lists 30 T cell receptor beta chains sequenced from one sample in a study of identical twins' blood T cells. MiXCR was run by TCRdb on the 5' RACE reads, yielding one entry per CDR3 protein. The sample consists of a few hundred thousand distinct CDR3 sequences, around 30% of them appearing once. The specimen sequenced was PBMCs. Every receptor here comes from a woman between 18 and 55 years old in good health.

This clonotype was observed a handful of times. The chain links TRBV20-1 to TRBJ1-6; D may be TRBD1 (5 bases). Deletions cut 3 bases from V and 5 bases from J, with 11 bases between. This CDR3 comprises 14 residues. Germline CDR1 and CDR2: DFQATT and SNEGSKA (reference sequence). The CDR3 nucleotides are TGCAGTGCTAGTAAGGGGCCGAATAATTCACCCCTCCACTTT. It specifies CSASKGPNNSPLHF.

This clonotype was detected only a few times. The chain links TRBV7-9 to TRBJ1-1; a weak D match, TRBD1 (5 bases). The CDR3 runs 15 residues. The germline gives CDR1 SEHNR, CDR2 FQNEAQ (reference sequence). Trimming removed 6 bases from V and 1 base from J, with 15 bases in between. The CDR3, as DNA: TGTGCCAGCAGTCTAGCTAGGGGCTGGAACACTGAAGCTTTCTTT. Its protein is CASSLARGWNTEAFF.

On this clonotype: Germline and junction disagree at one end, which may indicate a read error. This chain links TRBV6-1 with TRBJ1-3, with 7 bases matching TRBD1. CDR3 length: 16 residues. Germline V gives CDR1 MNHNS, CDR2 SASEGT. CDR3 in DNA: TGTACCAGCAGGGGGACCGCTGGTAGCTCTGGAAACACCATATATTTT. It specifies CTSRGTAGSSGNTIYF.

The rearrangement uses TRBV5-1 and TRBJ2-1; no reliable D call. V was clipped by 4 bases and J by 2 bases, with 16 bases between them. From germline, CDR1 is SGHRS and CDR2 YFSETQ. The CDR3 is made up of 16 amino acids. The CDR3 coding sequence is TGCGCCAGCAGCAGGAGCACGGCCCTACCCTACAATGAGCAGTTCTTC. Residues: CASSRSTALPYNEQFF.

This clonotype has only a few counts. The chain has TRBV5-1 and TRBJ1-6; D unclear. The CDR3 runs to 14 residues. Germline CDR1 reads SGHRS; CDR2 reads YFSETQ. V gave up 5 bases and J gave up 0 bases, with 6 bases separating them. The CDR3 sequence is CASRPGSYNSPLHF. The CDR3 nucleotides are TGCGCCAGCAGGCCGGGCTCCTATAATTCACCCCTCCACTTT. The complete variable domain, with remaining parts taken from reference TRBV5-1 and TRBJ1-6, reads KAGVTQTPRYLIKTRGQQVTLSCSPISGHRSVSWYQQTPGQGLQFLFEYFSETQRNKGNFPGRFSGRQFSNSRSEMNVSTLELGDSALYLCASRPGSYNSPLHFGNGTRLTVT.

The chain is built from TRBV29-1 and TRBJ2-1; no reliable D call. The V end was cut by 4 bases, the J end by 3 bases, with 10 bases between. Germline V gene data show CDR1 as SQVTM and CDR2 as ANQGSEA. CDR3 length: 13 residues. CDR3 residues: CSVVAEVYNEQFF. For the CDR3, the DNA is TGCAGCGTTGTCGCGGAAGTCTACAATGAGCAGTTCTTC.

In the case of this clonotype: A clone one base away is much larger, so this may be a read error. The chain couples TRBV12-5 to TRBJ1-2; no clear D gene. The CDR3 sequence is 12 residues long. With 5 bases removed from V and 8 bases from J, the gap between germline ends came to 12 bases. CDR1 and CDR2 from the germline V gene are LGHNT and FRNRAP. CDR3 region: CASGDLGLGYTF. For the CDR3, the DNA is TGTGCTAGTGGTGACCTGGGTTTGGGCTACACCTTC.

The rearrangement uses TRBV5-1 and TRBJ1-2; D is ambiguous. The CDR3 spans 15 residues. V was trimmed by 4 bases and J by 4 bases, leaving 17 bases between them. Germline V gives CDR1 SGHRS, CDR2 YFSETQ. The CDR3 region is CASSVSPGLGYGYTF. CDR3 DNA: TGCGCCAGCAGCGTATCCCCGGGGTTGGGCTATGGCTACACCTTC.

This clonotype was observed a handful of times. V is TRBV20-1 and J is TRBJ2-5, with 11 positions matching TRBD2. This CDR3 is 16 amino acids long. Trimming at V came to 4 bases and at J to 5 bases, leaving 12 bases not matched to a gene. Germline V gene data show CDR1 as DFQATT and CDR2 as SNEGSKA (reference sequence). The CDR3 bases are TGCAGTGCTACCCTGTCTAGCGGGAGGATCGTGGAGACCCAGTACTTC. It translates to CSATLSSGRIVETQYF.

The sample holds a few counts of this clonotype. The CDR3 DNA follows: TGTGCCAGCAGTTTCTCGGCGGTGGGCGAGCAGTACTTC. Its translation is CASSFSAVGEQYF. V gene TRBV12-3 or TRBV12-4 combines with J gene TRBJ2-7; D is undetermined. V was trimmed by 3 bases and J by 6 bases, leaving 12 bases between them. This CDR3 spans 13 amino acids.

This clonotype was detected only a few times. The rearrangement links TRBV29-1 to TRBJ1-1, with D hard to call. The CDR3 sequence is 13 residues long. Trimming removed 8 bases at V and 0 bases at J, with 13 bases between. Per germline, CDR1 SQVTM and CDR2 ANQGSEA. DNA of the CDR3: TGCAGCCCGTGGGTGGGCATGAACACTGAAGCTTTCTTT. This gives the protein CSPWVGMNTEAFF.

This chain connects TRBV9 to TRBJ2-2; tentative D call: TRBD2 (7 bases). From germline, CDR1 is SGDLS and CDR2 YYNGEE. CDR3 length: 14 amino acids. The germline V and J ends were trimmed by 4 bases and 5 bases, with 12 bases remaining between them. CDR3 in amino acids: CASSPRGPTGELFF. For the CDR3, the DNA is TGTGCCAGCAGCCCGCGGGGGCCGACCGGGGAGCTGTTTTTT. Filled out from reference TRBV9 and TRBJ2-2, the complete variable domain reads DSGVTQTPKHLITATGQRVTLRCSPRSGDLSVYWYQQSLDQGLQFLIQYYNGEERAKGNILERFSAQQFPDLHSELNLSSLELGDSALYFCASSPRGPTGELFFGEGSRLTVL.

The chain recombines TRBV9 with TRBJ1-1; possibly TRBD1 for D (5 bases). The CDR3 spans 14 residues. The germline CDR1 and CDR2 sequences are SGDLS and YYNGEE. Trimming removed 4 bases from V and 6 bases from J, with 16 bases in between. The CDR3 bases are TGTGCCAGCAGCCAGCGTCCGACAGCCTCTGAAGCTTTCTTT. As protein: CASSQRPTASEAFF.

This clonotype was detected a few times. The chain links TRBV11-3 to TRBJ2-1, with D perhaps TRBD1 (5 bases). Trimming took 5 bases from V and 0 from J, leaving 11 bases between them. CDR1 is SGHNT and CDR2 is YENEEA in the germline V gene. The CDR3 is made up of 15 amino acids. The CDR3 protein is CASSDRGFSYNEQFF. CDR3 coding DNA: TGTGCCAGCAGCGATAGGGGTTTCTCCTACAATGAGCAGTTCTTC.

Of note for this clonotype: A much larger clonotype is one base distant, so this may be a read error. V and J are TRBV12-3 or TRBV12-4 and TRBJ1-2; no clear D gene. The ends were cut back, 0 bases at V and 4 bases at J, with 9 bases in the middle. The CDR3 is made up of 14 amino acids. The CDR3 here is CASSLAFTSYGYTF. The CDR3 DNA follows: TGTGCCAGCAGTTTAGCATTTACTAGCTATGGCTACACCTTC.

This clonotype appeared many times. Here the CDR3 reads CASTTANYGYTF. In DNA, the CDR3 is TGTGCCAGTACCACAGCGAATTATGGCTACACCTTC. V and J are TRBV6-6 and TRBJ1-2; D call uncertain. Germline CDR1 is MNHNY and CDR2 is SVGAGI (reference sequence). The V and J ends lost 9 bases and 5 bases respectively, with 13 bases between them. The CDR3 totals 12 residues.

Only a few counts were recorded for this clonotype. J is TRBJ1-6 and V is TRBV7-9, with 7 positions matching TRBD1. The trim removed 4 bases at V and 4 bases at J, leaving 4 bases unmatched. CDR3 length: 15 residues. The germline CDR1 and CDR2 sequences are SEHNR and FQNEAQ (reference sequence). The CDR3 sequence: CASSSGTVYNSPLHF. CDR3 in DNA: TGTGCCAGCAGCTCCGGGACAGTTTATAATTCACCCCTCCACTTT.

DNA of the CDR3: TGCAGCGTTTGGGACAACGGTGAGCAGTTCTTC. Its translation is CSVWDNGEQFF. The rearrangement links TRBV29-1 to TRBJ2-1, with D maybe TRBD1 (6 bases). The germline gives CDR1 SQVTM, CDR2 ANQGSEA. V lost 5 bases and J lost 9, with 11 bases in between. The CDR3 totals 11 residues.

In the case of this clonotype: At one of its ends the junction is not consistent with the germline gene, which may arise from a read error. This chain uses TRBV12-5 with TRBJ2-7, with a weak D call TRBD1 (6 bases). The CDR3 is 12 residues long. CDR1 and CDR2 from the germline V gene are LGHNT and FRNRAP. CDR3 in DNA: TGTGCTAGTGGATTGGACAGTCACGAGCAGTACTTC. Translated, it gives CASGLDSHEQYF.

The chain carries TRBV3-1 and TRBJ2-2, with D tentatively TRBD1 (5 bases). The CDR3 spans 15 residues. The V end was cut by 7 bases, the J end by 9 bases, with 21 bases between. The germline CDR1 and CDR2 sequences are LGHDT and YNNKEL (reference sequence). The CDR3 protein is CASTTTDLQDRELFF. The CDR3 coding sequence is TGTGCCAGCACCACGACGGATCTACAGGACCGGGAGCTGTTTTTT.

In its sample, this clonotype was seen many times. This sequence joins TRBV20-1 and TRBJ1-2; D remains unclear. The CDR3 sequence is 13 residues long. Germline V CDR1 and CDR2: DFQATT, SNEGSKA (reference sequence). V was clipped by 6 bases and J by 4 bases, with 15 bases between them. The CDR3 region is CSAETPGLYGYTF. The CDR3 DNA follows: TGCAGTGCCGAGACCCCGGGCCTCTATGGCTACACCTTC.

This clonotype was observed a handful of times. The rearrangement links TRBV12-3 or TRBV12-4 to TRBJ2-7; tentative D call: TRBD2 (6 bases). Trimming left V 7 bases short and J 1 base short, with 14 bases between. This CDR3 contains 14 residues. Written as DNA, the CDR3 is TGTGCCAGCACTGATCAAGGGACTTCCTACGAGCAGTACTTC. Amino acids: CASTDQGTSYEQYF.

This clonotype came up a few times. The chain couples TRBV29-1 to TRBJ1-2, with 7 bases fitting TRBD1. Germline CDR1 reads SQVTM; CDR2 reads ANQGSEA. The CDR3 runs 11 residues. Trimming cost V 8 bases and J 4 bases; bases outside gene matches: 4. CDR3 in DNA: TGCAGCAGCCGGGACAGCTATGGCTACACCTTC. This codes for CSSRDSYGYTF.

This clonotype showed up just a few times. V and J are TRBV11-2 and TRBJ1-1; D is possibly TRBD1 (6 bases). The germline gives CDR1 SGHAT, CDR2 FQNNGV. The CDR3 is 15 amino acids. The ends were cut back, 0 bases at V and 6 bases at J, with 14 bases in the middle. The CDR3 loop reads CASSLEPRGASEAFF. The CDR3 coding sequence is TGTGCCAGCAGCTTAGAGCCGAGGGGGGCATCTGAAGCTTTCTTT.

This clonotype was picked up many times. V usage is TRBV19 and J usage is TRBJ1-1, with a tentative D call TRBD1 (5 bases). The CDR3 contains 14 residues. The V end was cut by 6 bases, the J end by 6 bases, with 17 bases between. Germline CDR1 reads LNHDA; CDR2 reads SQIVND (reference sequence). The CDR3 nucleotides are TGTGCCAGTAGCTCTCTGGGGACCGGCGCTGAAGCTTTCTTT. Protein: CASSSLGTGAEAFF.

This clonotype occurred a few times. This chain links TRBV15 with TRBJ1-6; D uncertain. Germline CDR1 and CDR2: LNHNV and YYDKDF (reference sequence). Trimming pared 0 bases from V and 10 bases from J, leaving 16 bases between. The CDR3 loop spans 16 amino acids. The CDR3: CATSRDLSRVGSPLHF. The CDR3 nucleotides are TGTGCCACCAGCAGAGATCTCAGTCGGGTGGGATCACCCCTCCACTTT.

This chain joins TRBV12-5 and TRBJ1-5, with D hard to call. From germline, CDR1 is LGHNT and CDR2 FRNRAP. The V end lost 4 bases, the J end lost 0 bases, and 10 bases lay between the germline ends. CDR3 length: 15 amino acids. The chain's CDR3 is CASGSITNSNQPQHF. CDR3 coding DNA: TGTGCTAGTGGTTCGATTACCAATAGCAATCAGCCCCAGCATTTT.

The V gene is TRBV27, the J gene TRBJ1-1; 9 bases map to TRBD1. The V gene's germline CDR1 is MNHEY and CDR2 SMNVEV (reference sequence). After removal of 4 bases from V and 6 bases from J, the junction contained 18 bases not matched to a gene. CDR3 length: 18 residues. CDR3: CASSSSIAPGQGWAEAFF. CDR3 DNA: TGTGCCAGCAGTTCCTCTATAGCACCGGGACAGGGATGGGCTGAAGCTTTCTTT.

This clonotype occurred many times. This chain joins TRBV5-1 and TRBJ1-2, with a weak D call TRBD1 (5 bases). Trimming shortened V by 4 bases and J by 6 bases, and 19 bases separated the two germline ends. The V gene's germline CDR1 is SGHRS and CDR2 YFSETQ. The CDR3 has 15 residues. The CDR3 nucleotides are TGCGCCAGCAGCGTCCTCCCGGGGCAGAGAAATGGCTACACCTTC. Amino acids: CASSVLPGQRNGYTF.

CDR3 protein: CASSSPLRESNTGELFF. CDR3 coding DNA: TGTGCCAGCAGCTCTCCACTACGGGAGTCAAACACCGGGGAGCTGTTTTTT. The chain carries TRBV7-9 and TRBJ2-2, with D possibly being TRBD2 (6 bases). This CDR3 has 17 residues. Germline loops: CDR1 SEHNR, CDR2 FQNEAQ (reference sequence). Trimming pared 4 bases from V and 2 bases from J, leaving 17 bases between.